The clone carrying this T cell receptor beta chain was seen only a few times. Trimming took off 3 bases at V and 2 bases at J, with 11 bases between the two ends. Per germline, CDR1 SNHLY and CDR2 FYNNEI. There are 14 residues in the CDR3. This sample is drawn from a study of CD8 T cells in ankylosing spondylitis. TCRdb processed the 5' RACE reads anew with MiXCR; each CDR3 protein has one entry. The sample yields fewer than 130,000 distinct CDR3 sequences, around 24% seen once. This clonotype originated in a male donor with ankylosing spondylitis. The chain couples TRBV2 to TRBJ2-7; no reliable D call. The sequenced sample was synovial fluid, either unsorted or a sorted T cell fraction (not recorded which). The CDR3 spells CASSEFGSTYEQYF. In nucleotides, the CDR3 is TGTGCCAGCAGTGAGTTCGGCAGTACCTACGAGCAGTACTTC.